This entry describes one T cell receptor (beta chain). The antigen remains unidentified. CDR3 length equals 15 residues. From germline, CDR1 is MNHEY and CDR2 SVGAGI. V was clipped by 2 bases and J by 5 bases, with 15 bases between them. Some clones are missing from TCRdb's copy, which holds only in-frame ones; the method was immunoSEQ multiplex PCR. The repertoire holds about 9,600 clones, with more than 35% as singletons. The data belong to a study of siplizumab effects on memory and regulatory T cells. Findings of the study overall: Among sequences traceable to unstimulated CD4+ memory cells, alloreactive ones were significantly reduced by siplizumab.

A 37°C coculture lasting approximately 6 days was applied to the mixed lymphocyte reaction cells. The receptor comes from a human donor in good health; the cells came from an allogeneic mixed lymphocyte reaction. Specimen: CFSE-low (dividing) CD8+ T cells sorted from an allogeneic mixed lymphocyte reaction. The chain has TRBV6-5 and TRBJ1-1; D gene unclear. The CDR3 loop is CASSYGAESMTEAFF. In nucleotides, the CDR3 is TGTGCCAGCAGTTACGGCGCAGAGTCGATGACTGAAGCTTTCTTT.